These T cell receptor beta chains were read from a single sample in a study of radiotherapy plus CTLA-4 blockade in lung cancer. Using immunoSEQ multiplex PCR, the repertoire was profiled, and TCRdb retains in-frame clones only, with some absent. The sample has 65,000 to 90,000 clones; roughly 84% are singletons. Sequenced material: peripheral blood, taken from a patient treated with radiotherapy plus ipilimumab. Receptors originate from a human donor with non-small cell lung cancer that progressed on radiotherapy plus ipilimumab. The CDR3 runs from the conserved cysteine through the conserved F or W. Each record gives: J gene, clone size, D gene, V gene, CDR3 protein, CDR3 DNA. A D gene is named only where the DNA matches it firmly. Some rows mark clone size as missing; the rest say once, few, many or name a class of expanded clone.

>TRBJ2-1|NA|NA|TRBV29-1
CSGTDNEQFF
TGCAGCGGGACAGACAATGAGCAGTTCTTC
>TRBJ2-3|NA|NA|TRBV4-2
CASSPSVQGTDTQYF
TGTGCCAGCAGTCCTAGCGTCCAGGGGACAGATACGCAGTATTTT
>TRBJ2-2|once|NA|TRBV11-2
CASSPVSLANTGELFF
TGTGCCAGCAGCCCAGTCTCACTCGCGAACACCGGGGAGCTGTTTTTT
>TRBJ1-5|NA|NA|TRBV6-6
CASRQSVWQPQHF
TGTGCCAGCAGACAGTCGGTCTGGCAGCCCCAGCATTTT
>TRBJ2-5|NA|NA|TRBV6-5
CASSRPGYETQYF
TGTGCCAGCAGCCGCCCAGGGTACGAGACCCAGTACTTC
>TRBJ2-5|NA|NA|TRBV7-3
CASSCPVGLDVGETQYF
TGTGCCAGCAGCTGCCCGGTGGGGCTAGATGTTGGAGAGACCCAGTACTTC
>TRBJ2-5|NA|TRBD2|TRBV28
CASSLSAGGSETQYF
TGTGCCAGCAGTTTATCAGCGGGAGGTTCAGAGACCCAGTACTTC
>TRBJ1-1|NA|TRBD1|TRBV18
CASSPQPLQGRGTEAFF
TGTGCCAGCTCACCACAGCCCCTACAGGGGAGGGGCACTGAAGCTTTCTTT
>TRBJ2-5|NA|NA|TRBV5-1
CASSFLQPQETQYF
TGCGCCAGCAGCTTTTTACAGCCACAAGAGACCCAGTACTTC
>TRBJ2-3|NA|TRBD2|TRBV9
CASSVNSGRTTDTQYF
TGTGCCAGCAGCGTTAATAGCGGGAGGACGACAGATACGCAGTATTTT
>TRBJ1-1|NA|TRBD1|TRBV9
CASSVGGTGNTEAFF
TGTGCCAGCAGCGTAGGCGGGACAGGGAACACTGAAGCTTTCTTT
>TRBJ2-7|NA|NA|TRBV7-5
CARSPRTSGRYEQYF
TGTGCCAGAAGCCCGCGGACTAGCGGGAGATACGAGCAGTACTTC
>TRBJ2-7|NA|NA|TRBV28
CASSSGQGGYEQYF
TGTGCCAGCAGTTCCGGACAGGGAGGGTACGAGCAGTACTTC
>TRBJ2-1|NA|NA|TRBV30
CAWSITEQFF
TGTGCCTGGAGTATCACTGAGCAGTTCTTC
>TRBJ2-1|NA|NA|TRBV27
CASMGLGYNEQFF
TGTGCCAGCATGGGACTTGGGTACAATGAGCAGTTCTTC
>TRBJ1-5|once|TRBD1|TRBV30
CAWGQGAGQPQHF
TGTGCCTGGGGACAGGGGGCTGGGCAGCCCCAGCATTTT
>TRBJ1-4|NA|TRBD1|TRBV18
CASSPKEGAQSTKKLFF
TGTGCCAGCTCACCGAAGGAGGGGGCGCAGTCAACAAAAAAACTGTTTTTT
>TRBJ2-7|NA|TRBD1|TRBV5-1
CASSQRTGAYEQYF
TGCGCCAGCAGCCAAAGGACAGGGGCCTACGAGCAGTACTTC
>TRBJ2-7|NA|TRBD2|TRBV10-2
CASSELVAGEQYF
TGCGCCAGCAGTGAATTGGTAGCGGGTGAGCAGTACTTC
>TRBJ1-5|few|NA|TRBV30
CAWSVPRGLNQPQHF
TGTGCCTGGAGTGTACCTAGGGGACTTAATCAGCCCCAGCATTTT
>TRBJ2-3|few|NA|TRBV6-1
CASSFFDLDTQYF
TGTGCCAGCAGTTTCTTTGACTTAGATACGCAGTATTTT
>TRBJ2-3|NA|NA|TRBV7-9
CASSQGRSSTDTQYF
TGTGCCAGCAGCCAGGGACGTTCGAGCACAGATACGCAGTATTTT
>TRBJ1-1|NA|NA|TRBV29-1
CSVEQGGFTEAFF
TGCAGCGTTGAACAGGGCGGGTTCACTGAAGCTTTCTTT
>TRBJ1-2|NA|NA|TRBV28
CASSLSLAYGYTF
TGTGCCAGCAGTTTATCCCTCGCTTATGGCTACACCTTC
>TRBJ2-1|NA|NA|TRBV6-4
CASSARERGWDEQFF
TGTGCCAGCAGTGCTCGGGAGAGGGGCTGGGATGAGCAGTTCTTC
>TRBJ1-1|NA|NA|TRBV7-9
CASSYDTEAFF
TGTGCCAGCAGCTACGACACTGAAGCTTTCTTT
>TRBJ2-5|NA|NA|TRBV5-4
CASSLGQSETQYF
TGTGCCAGCAGCTTGGGACAGTCAGAGACCCAGTACTTC
>TRBJ1-1|NA|TRBD1|TRBV5-6
CASSLADREVEAFF
TGTGCCAGCAGCTTGGCTGACAGGGAAGTCGAAGCTTTCTTT
>TRBJ2-2|NA|NA|TRBV7-3
CASSPRGGTAGELFF
TGTGCCAGCAGCCCACGTGGCGGGACGGCCGGGGAGCTGTTTTTT
>TRBJ2-4|NA|TRBD2|TRBV6-6
CATASGMHIQYF
TGTGCTACGGCTAGCGGGATGCACATTCAGTACTTC
>TRBJ1-1|NA|NA|TRBV19
CASTPGGNTEAFF
TGTGCCAGTACACCGGGGGGGAACACTGAAGCTTTCTTT
>TRBJ2-1|NA|NA|TRBV5-1
CASSPVGGSYNEQFF
TGCGCCAGCAGTCCAGTTGGGGGAAGCTACAATGAGCAGTTCTTC
>TRBJ2-3|NA|NA|TRBV5-1
CASSLVVTSTQYF
TGCGCCAGCAGCTTGGTTGTTACCAGTACGCAGTATTTT
>TRBJ1-2|NA|TRBD1|TRBV28
CASSHPFDRDYGYTF
TGTGCCAGCAGTCACCCATTCGACAGGGACTATGGCTACACCTTC
>TRBJ1-1|once|NA|TRBV30
CAWSVWEGTEAFF
TGTGCCTGGAGTGTATGGGAGGGTACTGAAGCTTTCTTT
>TRBJ2-7|NA|TRBD1|TRBV5-4
CASSPGQGRGEQYF
TGTGCCAGCAGCCCTGGACAGGGGCGAGGGGAGCAGTACTTC
>TRBJ2-5|NA|TRBD2|TRBV9
CASSISGRETQYF
TGTGCCAGCAGCATCAGCGGGAGAGAGACCCAGTACTTC
>TRBJ1-2|NA|NA|TRBV30
CAWSVRGLLPVDYGYTF
TGTGCCTGGAGTGTAAGAGGACTCTTACCTGTCGACTATGGCTACACCTTC
>TRBJ2-3|NA|NA|TRBV15
CATSEEYRAGDTQYF
TGTGCCACCAGCGAAGAGTATCGAGCGGGAGATACGCAGTATTTT
>TRBJ2-1|NA|NA|TRBV20-1
CSASLDNEQFF
TGCAGTGCGTCCCTAGACAATGAGCAGTTCTTC
>TRBJ1-1|NA|NA|TRBV2
CASSGGARLNTEAFF
TGTGCCAGCAGTGGGGGGGCCAGGCTGAACACTGAAGCTTTCTTT
>TRBJ2-3|NA|NA|TRBV27
CASTWGTTSTDTQYF
TGTGCCAGCACCTGGGGGACGACTAGCACAGATACGCAGTATTTT
>TRBJ2-3|few|NA|TRBV6-6
CASSYGQLVTDTQYF
TGTGCCAGCAGTTACGGGCAGCTCGTCACAGATACGCAGTATTTT
>TRBJ2-1|NA|NA|TRBV6-1
CASSEAGGSYNEQFF
TGTGCCAGCAGTGAAGCGGGAGGTTCGTACAATGAGCAGTTCTTC
>TRBJ2-3|NA|NA|TRBV30
CAWSPGTLTDTQYF
TGTGCCTGGAGCCCCGGGACATTGACGGATACGCAGTATTTT
>TRBJ2-1|NA|TRBD2|TRBV7-9
CASTPGASGTNEQFF
TGTGCCAGCACCCCCGGGGCTAGCGGGACCAATGAGCAGTTCTTC
>TRBJ1-2|NA|TRBD1|TRBV27
CASSLGTGSYGYTF
TGTGCCAGCAGTCTCGGGACAGGGAGCTATGGCTACACCTTC
>TRBJ2-1|NA|NA|TRBV5-6
CASSLSVEQFF
TGTGCCAGCAGCTTGTCGGTTGAGCAGTTCTTC
>TRBJ2-2|NA|NA|TRBV19
CASSIQPSGELFF
TGTGCCAGTAGTATACAGCCCTCCGGGGAGCTGTTTTTT
>TRBJ2-2|NA|NA|TRBV11-2
CASTHSGTGELFF
TGTGCCAGCACCCATTCTGGAACCGGGGAGCTGTTTTTT
>TRBJ1-2|NA|TRBD1|TRBV27
CASSLYAGGGYGYTF
TGTGCCAGCAGTTTATACGCAGGGGGTGGGTATGGCTACACCTTC
>TRBJ2-1|NA|TRBD2|TRBV28
CASSFSTQTSGLTYNEQFF
TGTGCCAGCAGTTTCTCCACCCAAACTAGCGGGCTAACCTACAATGAGCAGTTCTTC
>TRBJ2-2|NA|TRBD2|TRBV27
CASSLYPGGWNTGELLF
TGTGCCAGCAGTTTATACCCGGGGGGATGGAACACCGGGGAGCTGCTTTTT
>TRBJ2-2|NA|NA|TRBV5-1
CASSVNTGELFF
TGCGCCAGCAGCGTCAACACCGGGGAGCTGTTTTTT
>TRBJ2-1|few|NA|TRBV19
CASRPRGRSYNEQFF
TGTGCCAGTAGACCTAGGGGGAGGTCCTACAATGAGCAGTTCTTC
>TRBJ2-2|NA|NA|TRBV14
CASSQDGPQRRYGELFF
TGTGCCAGCAGCCAAGATGGACCGCAGAGGAGATACGGGGAGCTGTTTTTT
>TRBJ2-1|few|NA|TRBV6-4
CASSDRDQNEQFF
TGTGCCAGCAGTGACCGGGACCAAAATGAGCAGTTCTTC